Given below is one T cell receptor beta chain in context. Its antigen is unidentified. CDR3 length equals 15 residues. V gave up 5 bases and J gave up 6 bases; unmatched junction bases: 5. The germline V gene encodes CDR1 SNHLY and CDR2 FYNNEI. Researchers ran the PCR with 60 Vbeta and 13 Jbeta primers. Libraries were prepared by immunoSEQ multiplex PCR; TCRdb keeps only in-frame clonotypes and omits some of them. The sample carries some 80,000 clones, more than 60% recorded once. The data derive from a study of cytomegalovirus exposure and HLA in healthy donors. The overall study: Early on, a data release was issued that held 80 million or so unique TCRs from HLA-typed donors.

Study-level findings and limits: A missense DCLRE1C variant was associated with V- and J-gene trimming of TCR beta chains in a later analysis, and an independent cohort replicated the association. Reportedly, HLA-A and HLA-B alleles of most subjects were accurately predicted from TCR beta. In vitro testing confirmed three CMV-associated chains as specific for CMV antigens.

This clonotype originated in a human donor in good health. The sequenced material came from PBMCs. The chain joins TRBV2 to TRBJ2-7; 15 bases line up with TRBD2. In DNA, the CDR3 is TGTGCCAGCAGTCTACGGACTAGCGGGGGGGGCGAGCAGTACTTC. Translation gives CASSLRTSGGGEQYF.